A single sample gave rise to the 19 T cell receptor beta chains below, sequenced in a study of CDR3 diversity in severe acne. In TCRdb, the PCR reads were re-called with MiXCR into one record per CDR3 protein. The data show approximately 90,000 distinct CDR3 sequences, 48% seen once. Sequences were obtained from blood. These receptors all stem from a male donor in good health, serving as a control.

This clonotype has ten or more counts. The V gene is TRBV28, the J gene TRBJ2-2, with a tentative D call TRBD2 (5 bases). Germline V CDR1 and CDR2: MDHEN, SYDVKM. With 7 bases removed from V and 4 bases from J, the gap between germline ends came to 10 bases. The CDR3 contains 13 residues. This CDR3 reads CASMGASTGELFF. DNA for the CDR3: TGTGCCAGCATGGGAGCATCCACCGGGGAGCTGTTTTTT.

In the case of this clonotype: Mismatch with germline at one junction end may stem from a read error. This chain connects TRBV7-9 to TRBJ2-2; a possible D gene is TRBD2 (5 bases). The length of the CDR3 is 15 residues. CDR1 and CDR2 (germline): SEHNR, FQNEAQ (reference sequence). The CDR3 sequence: CASSQAAAGTGELFF. CDR3 in DNA: TGTGCTAGCAGCCAAGCGGCCGCCGGAACCGGGGAGCTGTTTTTT.

A note on this clonotype: Compared with germline, one end of the junction differs, possibly owing to a read error. The genes are TRBV5-6 and TRBJ1-1; D not certain. From germline, CDR1 is SGHDT and CDR2 YYEEEE. The CDR3 is made up of 13 amino acids. Here the CDR3 DNA reads TGTGCCAGCAGCCGCTACGACCCCACTGAAGCTCTCTTT. Protein sequence: CASSRYDPTEALF.

A word on this clonotype: Relative to the germline gene, one junction end is altered; a read error may explain this. The chain uses TRBV24-1 and TRBJ1-2; D gene uncertain. Germline lookup yields CDR1 KGHDR and CDR2 SFDVKD. This CDR3 has 16 residues. The CDR3 nucleotides read TGTGCCACCAGTGATACGGGCATCCAAGATGGCTATAGCTACACCTTC. Translated, it gives CATSDTGIQDGYSYTF.

This chain joins TRBV5-1 and TRBJ2-7, with a tentative D call TRBD2 (5 bases). CDR1 is SGHRS, CDR2 YFSETQ, per germline. V was clipped by 5 bases and J by 12 bases, with 15 bases between them. The CDR3 totals 11 residues. The CDR3 spells CASRPGRSLYF. The CDR3, as DNA: TGCGCCAGCAGGCCGGGGAGATCGCTGTACTTC. Full variable domain (missing parts from reference TRBV5-1 and TRBJ2-7): KAGVTQTPRYLIKTRGQQVTLSCSPISGHRSVSWYQQTPGQGLQFLFEYFSETQRNKGNFPGRFSGRQFSNSRSEMNVSTLELGDSALYLCASRPGRSLYFGPGTRLTVT.

This clonotype was seen ten or more times. The chain couples TRBV20-1 to TRBJ1-6; unclear D gene. Trimming removed 6 bases from V and 10 bases from J, with 16 bases in between. CDR3 length: 13 amino acids. Germline CDR1 reads DFQATT; CDR2 reads SNEGSKA (reference sequence). The CDR3, as DNA: TGCAGTGCAAGATGGAGTATGGCCTCACCCCTCCACTTT. It encodes CSARWSMASPLHF.

This chain links TRBV2 with TRBJ2-7, with 7 nucleotides matching TRBD1. With 6 bases clipped from V and 0 bases from J, the junction kept 5 bases outside the gene matches. This CDR3 has 14 amino acids. The germline gives CDR1 SNHLY, CDR2 FYNNEI. The CDR3 bases are TGTGCCAGCAGAGACAGGGTTAGCTCCTACGAGCAGTACTTC. It is translated as CASRDRVSSYEQYF.

This clonotype has at least ten counts. The rearrangement uses TRBV3-1 and TRBJ2-7, with no clear D. CDR1 is LGHDT, CDR2 YNNKEL, per germline (reference sequence). This CDR3 comprises 13 residues. Trimming stripped 1 base from V and 6 bases from J, with 10 bases between. The CDR3 reads CASSQGLKAEQYF. The CDR3 bases are TGTGCCAGCAGCCAAGGGTTGAAGGCCGAGCAGTACTTC.

As concerns this clonotype: A junction end diverges from the germline sequence, so it may reflect a read error. This chain connects TRBV20-1 to TRBJ2-7, with TRBD2 matching 8 bases. This CDR3 is built from 15 residues. The germline V gene encodes CDR1 DFQATT and CDR2 SNEGSKA (reference sequence). The CDR3 sequence: CSARDLGTSNYERYF. In nucleotides, the CDR3 is TGCAGTGCTAGAGATCTTGGGACTAGTAACTACGAGCGGTACTTC.

The V gene is TRBV6-4, the J gene TRBJ2-1; 12 nucleotides match TRBD2. The CDR3 extends over 17 amino acids. Unmatched junction bases numbered 10, after V lost 6 bases and J lost 4 bases. In germline, CDR1 is MRHNA, CDR2 SNTAGT. CDR3 in amino acids: CASSRLAGALPYNEQFF. The DNA of the CDR3 is TGTGCCAGCAGCCGACTAGCGGGGGCCCTCCCGTACAATGAGCAGTTCTTC.

The V call is TRBV27, the J call TRBJ2-2, with D hard to call. Germline values: CDR1 MNHEY, CDR2 SMNVEV (reference sequence). V was trimmed by 0 bases and J by 0 bases, leaving 11 bases between them. The CDR3 is 17 residues long. CDR3 loop: CASSLSVGHSNTGELFF. The DNA for the CDR3 is TGTGCCAGCAGTTTATCGGTTGGCCACTCGAACACCGGGGAGCTGTTTTTT.

This rearrangement joins TRBV2 to TRBJ2-5; D is perhaps TRBD1 (6 bases). The CDR3 sequence is 16 residues long. Trimming removed 5 bases from V and 1 base from J, with 17 bases in between. The germline V gene encodes CDR1 SNHLY and CDR2 FYNNEI. CDR3 protein: CASSTTNRESQETQYF. The CDR3 DNA follows: TGTGCCAGCAGTACCACTAACAGGGAGAGCCAAGAGACCCAGTACTTC.

The gene calls are TRBV12-3 or TRBV12-4 and TRBJ1-5, with D maybe TRBD1 (5 bases). The V end lost 6 bases, the J end lost 11 bases, and 17 bases lay between the germline ends. The CDR3 is 13 residues long. As DNA, the CDR3 is TGTGCCAGCAGGCTCCAGGGAGGGGAGACCCAGCATTTT. The encoded protein is CASRLQGGETQHF.

This chain links TRBV6-1 with TRBJ1-5; 7 bases line up with TRBD1. The germline gives CDR1 MNHNS, CDR2 SASEGT. CDR3 size: 15 residues. V gave up 7 bases and J gave up 2 bases; unmatched junction bases: 8. CDR3 residues: CASTLFGTGNQPQHF. The CDR3 DNA is TGTGCCAGCACACTTTTCGGGACAGGCAATCAGCCCCAGCATTTT.

This clonotype was recorded many times. The chain is built from TRBV2 and TRBJ1-1; D possibly corresponds to TRBD1 (5 bases). V lost 5 bases and J lost 3, with 13 bases in between. The CDR3 is 14 residues long. Looked up from germline, CDR1 is SNHLY and CDR2 is FYNNEI. As DNA, the CDR3 is TGTGCCAGCAGTTCAGGGCAGGGAGACACTGAAGCTTTCTTT. Protein: CASSSGQGDTEAFF.

The chain uses TRBV10-2 and TRBJ1-5; 10 positions match TRBD1. Germline V lookup: CDR1 WSHSY, CDR2 SAAADI. This CDR3 spans 18 amino acids. The J segment lost 5 bases and the V segment lost 5 bases, leaving 15 bases of the junction unmatched. This chain's CDR3 is CASSLRPGTGVYDQPQHF. The DNA for the CDR3 is TGCGCCAGCAGTCTCCGACCCGGGACAGGGGTTTATGATCAGCCCCAGCATTTT.

The V gene is TRBV13, the J gene TRBJ1-1; TRBD1 agrees at 7 bases. The CDR3 is made up of 16 amino acids. Germline V CDR1 and CDR2: PRHDT, FYEKMQ (reference sequence). Losses at the gene ends were 2 bases for V and 3 bases for J; bases not matched to a gene: 9. In DNA, the CDR3 is TGTGCCAGCAGCTTATCGCGGGACAGAAAATACACTGAAGCTTTCTTT. It codes for CASSLSRDRKYTEAFF.

This clonotype was counted only a few times. This chain joins TRBV10-1 and TRBJ1-1; D is undetermined. CDR3 length equals 14 residues. Germline V gives CDR1 WNHNN, CDR2 SYGVQD (reference sequence). V was pared by 3 bases and J by 0 bases, with 8 bases between. The CDR3 reads CASSDGRVNTEAFF. CDR3 sequence (DNA): TGCGCCAGCAGTGATGGACGGGTGAACACTGAAGCTTTCTTT.

The rearrangement links TRBV9 to TRBJ1-6; TRBD1 is a possible D gene (5 bases). The CDR3 covers 15 residues. V dropped 0 bases and J dropped 6 bases, with 10 bases sitting between them. Per germline, CDR1 SGDLS and CDR2 YYNGEE. Here the CDR3 reads CASSVGPDINSPLHF. Written as DNA, the CDR3 is TGTGCCAGCAGCGTAGGTCCGGACATTAATTCACCCCTCCACTTT.